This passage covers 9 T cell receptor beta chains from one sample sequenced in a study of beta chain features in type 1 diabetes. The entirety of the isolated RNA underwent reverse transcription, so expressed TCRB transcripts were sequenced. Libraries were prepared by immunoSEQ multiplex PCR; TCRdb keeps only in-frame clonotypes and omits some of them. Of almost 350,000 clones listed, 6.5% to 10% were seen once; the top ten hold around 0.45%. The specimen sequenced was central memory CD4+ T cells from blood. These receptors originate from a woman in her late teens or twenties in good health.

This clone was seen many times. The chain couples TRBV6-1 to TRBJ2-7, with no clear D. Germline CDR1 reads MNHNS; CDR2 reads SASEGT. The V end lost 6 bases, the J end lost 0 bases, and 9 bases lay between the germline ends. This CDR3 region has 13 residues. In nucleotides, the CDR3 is TGTGCCAGCAGCAGTGGGCCCTCCTACGAGCAGTACTTC. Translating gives CASSSGPSYEQYF.

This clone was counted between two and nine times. CDR3 DNA: TGTGCCAGCAGGGAGATGAACACTGAAGCTTTCTTT. The encoded protein is CASREMNTEAFF. The chain carries TRBV28 and TRBJ1-1; D is unresolved. This CDR3 region has 12 residues. Germline V lookup: CDR1 MDHEN, CDR2 SYDVKM. Between the trimmed V and J ends, which lost 6 bases and 0 bases, there was a span of 5 bases.

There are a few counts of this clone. The CDR3 sequence is CASSFGVTGYNTEAFF. The DNA of the CDR3 is TGCGCCAGCAGCTTTGGCGTTACAGGATATAACACTGAAGCTTTCTTT. This chain uses TRBV5-1 with TRBJ1-1; weak D call: TRBD1 (5 bases). This CDR3 is 16 amino acids long. CDR1 and CDR2 (germline): SGHRS, YFSETQ. The germline V and J ends were trimmed by 2 bases and 2 bases, with 16 bases remaining between them.

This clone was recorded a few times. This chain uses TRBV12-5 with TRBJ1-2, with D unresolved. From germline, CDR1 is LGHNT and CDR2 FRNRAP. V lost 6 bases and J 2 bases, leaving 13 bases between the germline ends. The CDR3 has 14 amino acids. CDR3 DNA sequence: TGTGCTAGTGGACCCTCGAGAAGGAACTATGGCTACACCTTC. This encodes CASGPSRRNYGYTF. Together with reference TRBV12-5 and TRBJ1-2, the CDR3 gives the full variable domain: DARVTQTPRHKVTEMGQEVTMRCQPILGHNTVFWYRQTMMQGLELLAYFRNRAPLDDSGMPKDRFSAEMPDATLATLKIQPSEPRDSAVYFCASGPSRRNYGYTFGSGTRLTVV.

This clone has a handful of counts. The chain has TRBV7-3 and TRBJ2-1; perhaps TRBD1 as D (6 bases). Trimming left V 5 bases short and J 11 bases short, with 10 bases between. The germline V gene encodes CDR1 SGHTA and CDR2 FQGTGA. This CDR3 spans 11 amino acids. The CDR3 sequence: CASSIGTKQFF. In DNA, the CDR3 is TGTGCCAGCAGCATTGGGACAAAGCAGTTCTTC.

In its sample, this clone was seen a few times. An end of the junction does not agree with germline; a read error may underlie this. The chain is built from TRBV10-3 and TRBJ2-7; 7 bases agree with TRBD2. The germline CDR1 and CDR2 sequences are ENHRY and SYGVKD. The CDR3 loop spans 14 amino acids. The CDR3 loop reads CASSFAGVSYEQYF. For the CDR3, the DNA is TGTGCCAGCAGTTTTGCGGGAGTCTCCTACGAGCAGTACTTC.

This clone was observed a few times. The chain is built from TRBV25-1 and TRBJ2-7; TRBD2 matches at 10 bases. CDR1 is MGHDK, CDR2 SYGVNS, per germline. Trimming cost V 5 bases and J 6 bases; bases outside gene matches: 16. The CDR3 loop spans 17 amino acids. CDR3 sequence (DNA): TGTGCCAGCAGTCGGACACTAGCGGGGACAAAGAGGGCCGAGCAGTACTTC. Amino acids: CASSRTLAGTKRAEQYF.

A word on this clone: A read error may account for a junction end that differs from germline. The CDR3 DNA is TGTGCCATCAGTGAGCCAACTAGGGTCAATGAGCAGTTCTTC. Its protein is CAISEPTRVNEQFF. The chain has TRBV6-1 and TRBJ2-1, with a weak D call TRBD2 (5 bases). The CDR3 loop spans 14 amino acids. Germline CDR1 MNHNS, CDR2 SASEGT.

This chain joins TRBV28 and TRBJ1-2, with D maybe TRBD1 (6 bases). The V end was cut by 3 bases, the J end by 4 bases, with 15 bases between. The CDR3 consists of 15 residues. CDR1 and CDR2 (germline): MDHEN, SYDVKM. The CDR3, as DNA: TGTGCCAGCAGTTTGGACCAGGGGCTTTTCTATGGCTACACCTTC. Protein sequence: CASSLDQGLFYGYTF.